This TCR beta chain was profiled in a study of PD-1 blockade in classical Hodgkin lymphoma. On this clone: The antigen is not known.

Germline V CDR1 and CDR2: SGHRS, YFSETQ. V was trimmed by 5 bases and J by 7 bases, leaving 15 bases between them. CDR3 size: 14 residues. Sequencing was performed with immunoSEQ multiplex PCR; in TCRdb, only in-frame clones are kept and a portion is missing. The top ten clones hold around 7% of a sample with over 7,000 clones, about 74% of them seen once. Patients all relapsed after autologous stem cell transplantation, and there was variation in brentuximab vedotin exposure. Negative magnetic selection isolated CD4+ T cells from thawed PBMCs. Best responses were complete response, partial response or progressive disease. Study-wide findings and caveats: Nivolumab initiation under 1 year post-ASCT meant exclusion. Whoever responded completely had baseline diversity much like that seen in newly diagnosed patients.

This sequence originates from a human donor with classical Hodgkin lymphoma. The starting material was CD4+ T cells from blood, obtained at baseline. The chain combines TRBV5-1 with TRBJ2-2, with a tentative D call TRBD2 (5 bases). CDR3 sequence: CASSPTNIHGELFF. In DNA form, the CDR3 reads TGCGCCAGCAGTCCGACTAACATCCACGGGGAGCTGTTTTTT.